A selection of T cell receptor beta chains follows, all from one sample in a study of blood T cell repertoires in COVID-19. Assay: immunoSEQ multiplex PCR; the TCRdb copy retains only in-frame clones and omits some. The data show roughly 78,000 clones, roughly 86% seen once. The sample was peripheral blood. Source of these receptors: a woman aged 55-69 years with acute or convalescent COVID-19. CDR3s include the opening cysteine and the closing phenylalanine or tryptophan. Each record gives: V gene, CDR3 length, J gene, D gene, clone size, CDR3 DNA, CDR3 protein. A D gene is named only where the DNA matches it firmly. For some rows the clone size is stated as once, few or many, or as a class when expanded; others skip it.

>TRBV4-1|17|TRBJ1-2|TRBD1|-
TGCGCCAGCAGCCAAGCCCTGGGGACAGGGATTAACTATGGCTACACCTTC
CASSQALGTGINYGYTF
>TRBV18|14|TRBJ2-7|TRBD1|once
TGTGCCAGCTCACTACGGGACAGGGTGCACGAGCAGTACTTC
CASSLRDRVHEQYF
>TRBV19|15|TRBJ1-1|-|once
TGTGCCAGTAGTATTCAGGGACTAATAAACACTGAAGCTTTCTTT
CASSIQGLINTEAFF
>TRBV7-8|13|TRBJ1-2|-|-
TGTGCCAGCAGCTTAGCGGGCACCTATGGCTACACCTTC
CASSLAGTYGYTF
>TRBV6-1|16|TRBJ2-1|TRBD2|once
TGTGCCAGCAGTGAAGTTGGCGGGGGTTGGAGGAATGAGCAGTTCTTC
CASSEVGGGWRNEQFF
>TRBV7-6|13|TRBJ2-7|-|-
TGTGCCAGCAGCCCGACACCGCTGTACGAGCAGTACTTC
CASSPTPLYEQYF
>TRBV27|17|TRBJ2-7|-|-
TGTGCCAGCAGTTCCTCAAGACAGAATGTGTATCTGTACGAGCAGTACTTC
CASSSSRQNVYLYEQYF
>TRBV5-1|14|TRBJ1-2|-|-
TGCGCCAGCAGCTTGGGCCCCGGACTCTATGGCTACACCTTC
CASSLGPGLYGYTF
>TRBV27|17|TRBJ2-3|TRBD1|-
TGTGCCAGCAGTCCCCTGAGGGACAGGGGAGGGACAGATACGCAGTATTTT
CASSPLRDRGGTDTQYF
>TRBV5-4|14|TRBJ1-1|TRBD1|-
TGTGCCAGCAGCAGGACAGGGTTGGACACTGAAGCTTTCTTT
CASSRTGLDTEAFF
>TRBV7-6|13|TRBJ1-5|-|-
TGTGCCAGCAGCTTAGGTGGAGATCAGCCCCAGCATTTT
CASSLGGDQPQHF
>TRBV5-1|14|TRBJ2-3|TRBD1|-
TGCGCCAGCAGCTGGGGACAGACCACAGATACGCAGTATTTT
CASSWGQTTDTQYF
>TRBV7-9|15|TRBJ1-2|-|few
TGTGCCAGCAGCCTCTCGGGGGGCAGCTCAGGTGGCTACACCTTC
CASSLSGGSSGGYTF
>TRBV27|15|TRBJ2-3|-|-
TGTGCCAGATCCAGCGGCGGGACTAGCACAGATACGCAGTATTTT
CARSSGGTSTDTQYF
>TRBV7-2|15|TRBJ2-3|-|-
TGTGCCAGCAGCTTAGTCCCTTACATCACAGATACGCAGTATTTT
CASSLVPYITDTQYF
>TRBV6-5|13|TRBJ1-1|TRBD1|-
TGTGCCAGCAGTTATACAGGGGGCTTACTAGCTTTCTTT
CASSYTGGLLAFF
>TRBV9|17|TRBJ1-2|TRBD1|-
TGTGCCAGCAGCGCCGACCCGCAAGGCCTAGACAGGGTTGGCTACACCTTC
CASSADPQGLDRVGYTF
>TRBV4-1|14|TRBJ1-2|-|-
TGCGCCAGCAGCCAAGATCAGGGGATGGATGGCTACACCTTC
CASSQDQGMDGYTF
>TRBV11-2|14|TRBJ2-7|-|-
TGTGCCAGCAGCTTAGGGGGCCTCATGGGCGAGCAGTACTTC
CASSLGGLMGEQYF
>TRBV10-3|16|TRBJ2-1|-|-
TGTGCCATCAGTGCGGGACTTCATAGCTCCTACAATGAGCAGTTCTTC
CAISAGLHSSYNEQFF
>TRBV24-1|16|TRBJ2-5|TRBD1|-
TGTGCCACCAGTAATACGGGACAGCTAGACCAAGAGACCCAGTACTTC
CATSNTGQLDQETQYF
>TRBV27|13|TRBJ1-2|TRBD1|-
TGTGCCAGCAGTTTGACAGGGGGCGGTGGCTACACCTTC
CASSLTGGGGYTF
>TRBV7-9|16|TRBJ1-4|TRBD1|-
TGTGCCAGCAGCCCCCCATTAGGGACAGGAGTCGAAAAACTGTTTTTT
CASSPPLGTGVEKLFF
>TRBV5-5|14|TRBJ1-1|-|-
TGTGCCAGCAATAGGGACTGGATGGACACTGAAGCTTTCTTT
CASNRDWMDTEAFF
>TRBV2|12|TRBJ2-7|-|-
TGTGCCAGCAGTGAATGGCAGGACGAGCAGTACTTC
CASSEWQDEQYF
>TRBV28|12|TRBJ2-7|-|-
TGTGCATCTCAGGGGAGCTCCTACGAGCAGTACTTC
CASQGSSYEQYF
>TRBV4-2|13|TRBJ1-1|-|medium-sized
TGTGCCAGCAGCCAAGACAGGGACACTGAAGCTTTCTTT
CASSQDRDTEAFF
>TRBV7-2|15|TRBJ1-5|-|-
TGTGCCAGCAGCCCCCAGGTTACTAGCAATCAGCCCCAGCATTTT
CASSPQVTSNQPQHF
>TRBV28|13|TRBJ1-2|-|-
TGTGCCAGCAGTTTGGAGGGAAACTATGGCTACACCTTC
CASSLEGNYGYTF
>TRBV19|14|TRBJ2-7|TRBD1|-
TGTGCCAGTAGTGAGGGACAGGGGCTGCACGAGCAGTACTTC
CASSEGQGLHEQYF
>TRBV7-2|15|TRBJ2-7|-|-
TGTGCCAGCAGCCCCCTTGCGAGTTTTCAGGGCGAGCAGTACTTC
CASSPLASFQGEQYF
>TRBV6-2/TRBV6-3|16|TRBJ2-3|TRBD2|-
TGTGCCAGCAGTTATGGGACTAGCGGGGCCCCAGATACGCAGTATTTT
CASSYGTSGAPDTQYF
>TRBV4-1|17|TRBJ1-6|-|-
TGCGCCAGCAGCCAAGAACGGGGGGGCCCTTATAATTCACCCCTCCACTTT
CASSQERGGPYNSPLHF
>TRBV28|14|TRBJ1-2|-|-
TGTGCCAGCACCGCTGGGGGGGCTCGGTATGGCTACACCTTC
CASTAGGARYGYTF
>TRBV6-2/TRBV6-3|14|TRBJ2-1|TRBD2|-
TGTGCCAGCAGCTTGACTAGCGGGACCGGTGAGCAGTTCTTC
CASSLTSGTGEQFF